This TCR beta chain was profiled in a study of shared clonotypes between healthy human individuals (TCRdb year 2020). As for the study more broadly: The cohort included a few men and a couple of women between 18 and 49 years of age. The study deeply sequenced blood TCR repertoires of about five healthy adults to estimate repertoire size and the extent of clonotype sharing between individuals. Per donor, leukapheresis produced somewhere between about 0.9 and 9.5 billion PBMCs. To increase sequencing depth and limit assay-specific biases, TCR repertoire library preparation and sequencing were carried out by different laboratories using diverse techniques. Study-level results and caveats: The genetic and exposure-history diversity represented was limited by the small number of donors. Sampling was restricted to blood, and TCR repertoires in tissue are likely to differ from TCR repertoires in blood. Based on pairwise subsampling, the degree of clonotype sharing among donors was expected to be affected by sequencing depth.

This clone has a handful of counts. What this receptor recognizes is not known. Per-base quality was not reported, and no clone a single base away is much larger than it. Using the deep immunoSEQ assay, multiplex PCR amplified TCR CDR3 regions from genomic DNA. Extracted genomic DNA from each cell subset was distributed evenly across all wells of several immunoSEQ 96-well plates, and each plate was treated as a replicate. Each replicate PCR for unsorted PBMC received 300 to 350 ng genomic DNA, equal to 25,000 to 30,000 T cell genomes. Ten immunoSEQ deep assay plates were used to sequence unsorted PBMC genomic DNA. Purified libraries were measured with a Qubit 3.0 fluorometer, size-checked on a Bioanalyzer 2100, and measured again with the KAPA Library Quantification kit. Each immunoSEQ 96-well plate was sequenced on its own single-read 150-cycle Illumina NextSeq 550 flow cell. From the authors' description of their analysis: Because only junctional sequences without quality scores were contained in the immunoSEQ output, filtering matching that applied to full-length reads could not be performed. To assign V/J genes and CDR3, sequences were annotated against IMGT germline references using PyIR, a Python wrapper for IgBLAST v1.9. Any read was removed if the V/J assignment was weak (E-value above 1e-6), the CDR3 was missing, or the read contained stop codons, out-of-frame junctions, or ambiguous translated residues. V3J clonotypes were defined by identical inferred V gene, J gene, and CDR3 amino acid sequence. The percentage overlap between two repertoires was calculated by dividing the number of shared unique clonotypes by the size of the smaller repertoire. Richness of each repertoire was evaluated using RTK rarefaction, the Chao1 estimator, and Recon v2.1 estimates of unobserved clonotypes. TCRdb took this table from immuneACCESS and kept in-frame rearrangements with V and J called. Such tables lack part of the clones; where checked against another copy, unresolved V genes explain under half of the gap, and the rest is unexplained. That table supplies the V and J calls and clone size; D and trimming were determined from the DNA. Here the sample has about 500,000 clones; roughly four fifths occur a single time. Together, the top ten hold about 12% of the sample.

Germline trimming amounts to 1 base on V and 5 bases on J, with 7 as the count of junction bases outside the gene matches. CDR1 and CDR2 are drawn from the germline V gene (reference sequence): SEHNR, FQNEAQ. The cysteine opens and the phenylalanine closes a CDR3 of 15 amino acids. CDR3 DNA is the only sequence kept; it has 45 bases, read in frame from the first base. Donors were healthy HIV-negative adults with no recently reported acute infections or vaccinations. Every donor was a Caucasian adult residing in Nashville, Tennessee, USA. For unsorted samples, roughly 86 million PBMCs were counted and genomic DNA was extracted with the QIAamp DNA Blood Mini kit. After blood collection by leukapheresis, PBMCs were isolated using Ficoll-Histopaque density gradient centrifugation and then cryopreserved in the vapor phase of liquid nitrogen.

The sample was PBMCs. In this chain, TRBV7-9 is recombined with TRBJ1-1, with TRBD1 matching 7 junction bases. The receptor's source is a woman between 40 and 55 years old in good health. Some clones in this sample may be carry-over from other donors' samples. The sequenced DNA is TGTGCCAGCAGCTTAGTTACAGGGGTTGGGACTGAAGCTTTCTTT. Translated, this gives CASSLVTGVGTEAFF.